Below, 4 T cell receptor beta chains from the same sample are listed, as sequenced in a study of cytomegalovirus exposure and HLA in healthy donors. The PCR had 60 Vbeta and 13 Jbeta primers. Sequencing was performed with immunoSEQ multiplex PCR; in TCRdb, only in-frame clones are kept and a portion is missing. The sample carries just over 200,000 clones, around 64% recorded once. The sequenced sample consisted of PBMCs. The receptor source for this set is a man aged 40-55 years in good health and CMV-seropositive.

This clone was found a few times. The chain is built from TRBV7-2 and TRBJ2-5; D is ambiguous. The CDR3 has 11 residues. V was clipped by 4 bases and J by 5 bases, with 5 bases between them. The V gene's germline CDR1 is SGHTA and CDR2 FQGNSA. The CDR3: CASSYGETQYF. DNA for the CDR3: TGTGCCAGCAGCTACGGGGAGACCCAGTACTTC.

The rearrangement links TRBV11-2 to TRBJ2-3; perhaps TRBD2 as D (5 bases). Per germline, CDR1 SGHAT and CDR2 FQNNGV. Trimming shortened V by 5 bases and J by 2 bases, and 14 bases separated the two germline ends. This CDR3 comprises 15 residues. This CDR3 is CASSPGLTTTDTQYF. CDR3 sequence (DNA): TGTGCCAGCAGCCCAGGACTCACCACCACAGATACGCAGTATTTT. Variable domain in full (rest from reference TRBV11-2 and TRBJ2-3): EAGVAQSPRYKIIEKRQSVAFWCNPISGHATLYWYQQILGQGPKLLIQFQNNGVVDDSQLPKDRFSAERLKGVDSTLKIQPAKLEDSAVYLCASSPGLTTTDTQYFGPGTRLTVL.

This clone has just a few counts. The chain joins TRBV19 to TRBJ1-2, with TRBD1 matching 7 bases. The CDR3 is made up of 13 amino acids. V trimming: 3 bases; J trimming: 6 bases; junction bases outside the gene matches: 4. Germline lookup yields CDR1 LNHDA and CDR2 SQIVND (reference sequence). CDR3 loop: CASSIGQVNGYTF. Here the CDR3 DNA reads TGTGCCAGTAGTATCGGACAGGTGAATGGCTACACCTTC. Full variable domain (remainder filled in from reference TRBV19 and TRBJ1-2): DGGITQSPKYLFRKEGQNVTLSCEQNLNHDAMYWYRQDPGQGLRLIYYSQIVNDFQKGDIAEGYSVSREKKESFPLTVTSAQKNPTAFYLCASSIGQVNGYTFGSGTRLTVV.

This rearrangement joins TRBV28 to TRBJ2-7; no definite D call. From germline, CDR1 is MDHEN and CDR2 SYDVKM. The CDR3 spans 15 residues. The V gene lost 4 bases and the J gene lost 0 bases, with 13 bases spanning the gap. The CDR3 region is CASSSHPPRSYEQYF. CDR3 DNA: TGTGCCAGCAGTTCCCACCCCCCGCGCTCCTACGAGCAGTACTTC.